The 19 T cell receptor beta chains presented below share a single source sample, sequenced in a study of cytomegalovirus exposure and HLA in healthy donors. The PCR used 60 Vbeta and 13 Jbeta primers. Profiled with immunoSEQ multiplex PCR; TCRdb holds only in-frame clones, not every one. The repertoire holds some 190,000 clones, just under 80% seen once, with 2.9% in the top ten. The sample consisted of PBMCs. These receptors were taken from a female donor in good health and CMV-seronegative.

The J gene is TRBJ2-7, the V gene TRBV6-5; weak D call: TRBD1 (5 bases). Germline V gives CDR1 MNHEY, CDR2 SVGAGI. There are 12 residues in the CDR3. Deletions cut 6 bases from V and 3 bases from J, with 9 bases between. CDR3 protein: CASSLDSYEQYF. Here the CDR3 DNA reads TGTGCCAGCAGCTTAGACAGCTACGAGCAGTACTTC.

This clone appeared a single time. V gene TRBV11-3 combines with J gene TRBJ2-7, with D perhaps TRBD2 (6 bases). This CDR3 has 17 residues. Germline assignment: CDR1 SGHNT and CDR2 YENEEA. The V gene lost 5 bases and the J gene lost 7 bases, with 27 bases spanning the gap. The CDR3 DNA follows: TGTGCCAGCAGCCCCCTGGGGTTCAGGGCTCCCGCGGGGGAGCAGTACTTC. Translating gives CASSPLGFRAPAGEQYF.

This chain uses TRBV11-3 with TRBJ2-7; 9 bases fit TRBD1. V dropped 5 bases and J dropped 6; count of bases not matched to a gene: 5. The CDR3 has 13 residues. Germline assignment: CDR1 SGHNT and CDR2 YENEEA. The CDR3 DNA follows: TGTGCCAGCAGCCCGAGGGACAGGGTCGAGCAGTACTTC. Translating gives CASSPRDRVEQYF.

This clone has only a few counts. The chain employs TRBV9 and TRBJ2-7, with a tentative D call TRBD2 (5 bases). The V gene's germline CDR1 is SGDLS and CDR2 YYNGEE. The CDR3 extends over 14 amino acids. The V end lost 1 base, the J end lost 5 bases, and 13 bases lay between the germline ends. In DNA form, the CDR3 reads TGTGCCAGCAGCGTAAGCTCTACTAGGGACGAGCAGTACTTC. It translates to CASSVSSTRDEQYF. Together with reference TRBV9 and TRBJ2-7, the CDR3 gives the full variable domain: DSGVTQTPKHLITATGQRVTLRCSPRSGDLSVYWYQQSLDQGLQFLIQYYNGEERAKGNILERFSAQQFPDLHSELNLSSLELGDSALYFCASSVSSTRDEQYFGPGTRLTVT.

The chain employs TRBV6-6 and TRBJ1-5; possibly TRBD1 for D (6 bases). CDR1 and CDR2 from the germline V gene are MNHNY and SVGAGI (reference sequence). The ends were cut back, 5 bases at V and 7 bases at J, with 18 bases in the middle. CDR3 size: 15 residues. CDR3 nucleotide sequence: TGTGCCAGCAGTCGGGCAGATCCCAGGGGACAGCCCCAGCATTTT. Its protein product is CASSRADPRGQPQHF.

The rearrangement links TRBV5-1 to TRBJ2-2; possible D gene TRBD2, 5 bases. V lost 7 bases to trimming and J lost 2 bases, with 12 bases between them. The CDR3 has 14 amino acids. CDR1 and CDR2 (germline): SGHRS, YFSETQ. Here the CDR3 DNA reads TGCGCCAGCTACCGGGATCAAAACACCGGGGAGCTGTTTTTT. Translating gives CASYRDQNTGELFF.

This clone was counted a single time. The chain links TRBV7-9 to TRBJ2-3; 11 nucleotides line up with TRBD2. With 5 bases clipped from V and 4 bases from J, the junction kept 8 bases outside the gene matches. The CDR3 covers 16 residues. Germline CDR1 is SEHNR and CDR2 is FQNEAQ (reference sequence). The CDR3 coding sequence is TGTGCCAGCAGCCTCTCGACTAGCGGGGTTTCAGATACGCAGTATTTT. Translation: CASSLSTSGVSDTQYF.

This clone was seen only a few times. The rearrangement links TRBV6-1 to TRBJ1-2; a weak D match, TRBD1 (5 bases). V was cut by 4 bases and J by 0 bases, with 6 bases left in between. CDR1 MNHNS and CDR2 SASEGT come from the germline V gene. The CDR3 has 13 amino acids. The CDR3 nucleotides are TGTGCCAGCAGTGTACAGGCTAACTATGGCTACACCTTC. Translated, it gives CASSVQANYGYTF.

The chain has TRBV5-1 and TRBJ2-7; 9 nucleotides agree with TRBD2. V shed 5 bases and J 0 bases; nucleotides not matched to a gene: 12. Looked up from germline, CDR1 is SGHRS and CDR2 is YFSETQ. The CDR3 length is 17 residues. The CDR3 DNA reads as TGCGCCAGCAGGTCAGGTAGCGGGAGCTATAGCTCCTACGAGCAGTACTTC. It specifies CASRSGSGSYSSYEQYF.

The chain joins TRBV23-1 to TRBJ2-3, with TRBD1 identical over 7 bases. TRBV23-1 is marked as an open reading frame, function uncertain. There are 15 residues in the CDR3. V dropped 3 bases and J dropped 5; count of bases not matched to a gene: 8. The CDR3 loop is CASSQRQGGKDTQYF. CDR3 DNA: TGCGCCAGCAGTCAGCGACAGGGTGGTAAAGATACGCAGTATTTT.

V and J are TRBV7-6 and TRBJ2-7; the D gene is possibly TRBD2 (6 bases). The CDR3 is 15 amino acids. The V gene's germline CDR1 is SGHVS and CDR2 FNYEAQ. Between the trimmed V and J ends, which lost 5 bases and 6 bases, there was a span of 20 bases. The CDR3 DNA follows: TGTGCCAGCAGCCTTAATTGGGGCGGGGTCGGCGAGCAGTACTTC. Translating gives CASSLNWGGVGEQYF.

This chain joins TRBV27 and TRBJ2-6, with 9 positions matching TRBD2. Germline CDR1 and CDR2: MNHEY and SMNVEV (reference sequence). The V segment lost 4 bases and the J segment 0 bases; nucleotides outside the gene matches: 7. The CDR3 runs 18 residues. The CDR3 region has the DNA TGTGCCAGCAGTTCCAGGACTAGCGCGTACTCTGGGGCCAACGTCCTGACTTTC. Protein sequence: CASSSRTSAYSGANVLTF.

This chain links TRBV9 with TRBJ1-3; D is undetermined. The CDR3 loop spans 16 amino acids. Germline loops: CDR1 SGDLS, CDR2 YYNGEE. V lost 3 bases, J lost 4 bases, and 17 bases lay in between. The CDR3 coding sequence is TGTGCCAGCAGCGCAAAGGAGGGCACTATGGGAAACACCATATATTTT. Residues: CASSAKEGTMGNTIYF.

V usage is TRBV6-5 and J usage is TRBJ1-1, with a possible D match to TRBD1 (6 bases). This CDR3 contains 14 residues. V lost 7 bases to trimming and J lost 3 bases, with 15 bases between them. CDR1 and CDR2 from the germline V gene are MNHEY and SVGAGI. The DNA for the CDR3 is TGTGCCAGCAATAGGGACACAGTGGACACTGAAGCTTTCTTT. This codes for CASNRDTVDTEAFF.

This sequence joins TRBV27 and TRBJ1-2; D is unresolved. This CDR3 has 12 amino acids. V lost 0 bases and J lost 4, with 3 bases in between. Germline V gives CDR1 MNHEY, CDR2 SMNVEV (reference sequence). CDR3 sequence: CASSLSGYGYTF. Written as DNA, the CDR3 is TGTGCCAGCAGTTTATCCGGCTATGGCTACACCTTC.

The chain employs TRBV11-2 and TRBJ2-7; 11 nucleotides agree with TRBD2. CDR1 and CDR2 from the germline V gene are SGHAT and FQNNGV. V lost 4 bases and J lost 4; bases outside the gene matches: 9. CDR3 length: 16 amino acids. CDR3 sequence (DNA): TGTGCCAGCAGCTCATGGGATAGCGGGGGGGGATACGAGCAGTACTTC. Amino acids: CASSSWDSGGGYEQYF.

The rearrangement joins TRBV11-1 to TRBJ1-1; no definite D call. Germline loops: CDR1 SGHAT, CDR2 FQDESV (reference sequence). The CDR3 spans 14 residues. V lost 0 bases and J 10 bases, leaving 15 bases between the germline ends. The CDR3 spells CASSLAPDYRGAFF. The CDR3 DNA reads TGTGCCAGCAGCTTAGCGCCCGATTATCGAGGAGCTTTCTTT.

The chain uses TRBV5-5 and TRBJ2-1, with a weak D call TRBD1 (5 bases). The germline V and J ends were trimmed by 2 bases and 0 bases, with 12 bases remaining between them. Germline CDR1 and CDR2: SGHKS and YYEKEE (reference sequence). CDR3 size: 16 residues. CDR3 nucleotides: TGTGCCAGCAGCTTTGGTAGGGGTCCCTCCTACAATGAGCAGTTCTTC. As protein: CASSFGRGPSYNEQFF.

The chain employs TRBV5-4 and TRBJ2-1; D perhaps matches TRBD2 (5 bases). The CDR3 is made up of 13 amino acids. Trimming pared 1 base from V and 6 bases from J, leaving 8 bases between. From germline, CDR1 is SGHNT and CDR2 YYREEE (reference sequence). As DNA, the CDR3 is TGTGCCAGCAGCTTGAGCGGAGGCAATGAGCAGTTCTTC. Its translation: CASSLSGGNEQFF.